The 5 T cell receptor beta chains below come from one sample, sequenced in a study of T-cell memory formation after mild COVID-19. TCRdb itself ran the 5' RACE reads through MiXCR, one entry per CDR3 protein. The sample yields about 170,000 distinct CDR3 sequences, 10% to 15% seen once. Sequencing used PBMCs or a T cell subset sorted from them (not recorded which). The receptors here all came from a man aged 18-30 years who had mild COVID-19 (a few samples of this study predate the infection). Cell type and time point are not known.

CDR3 nucleotide sequence: TGTGCCACCAGTGACCCAAATTCGGCGGAGACCCAGTACTTC. As protein: CATSDPNSAETQYF. The chain recombines TRBV24-1 with TRBJ2-5, with D unresolved. Germline V gives CDR1 KGHDR, CDR2 SFDVKD. The CDR3 covers 14 residues. V was trimmed by 4 bases and J by 5 bases, leaving 13 bases between them.

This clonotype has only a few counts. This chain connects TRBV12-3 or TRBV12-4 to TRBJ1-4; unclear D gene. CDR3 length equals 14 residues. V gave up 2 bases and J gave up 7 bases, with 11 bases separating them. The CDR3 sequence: CASSLPHISEKLFF. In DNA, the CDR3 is TGTGCCAGCAGTTTACCCCATATCAGTGAAAAACTGTTTTTT.

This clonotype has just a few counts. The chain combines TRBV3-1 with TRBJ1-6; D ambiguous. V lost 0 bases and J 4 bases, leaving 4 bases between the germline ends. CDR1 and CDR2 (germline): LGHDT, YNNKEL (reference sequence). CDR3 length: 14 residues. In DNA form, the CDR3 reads TGTGCCAGCAGCCAAGACAGATATAATTCACCCCTCCACTTT. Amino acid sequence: CASSQDRYNSPLHF.

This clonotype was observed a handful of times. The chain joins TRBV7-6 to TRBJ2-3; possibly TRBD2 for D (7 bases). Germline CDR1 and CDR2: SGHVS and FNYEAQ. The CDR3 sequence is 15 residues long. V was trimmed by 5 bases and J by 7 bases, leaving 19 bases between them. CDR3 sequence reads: CASSPGGLGSYTQYF. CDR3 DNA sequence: TGTGCCAGCAGCCCGGGGGGCCTGGGATCTTATACGCAGTATTTT.

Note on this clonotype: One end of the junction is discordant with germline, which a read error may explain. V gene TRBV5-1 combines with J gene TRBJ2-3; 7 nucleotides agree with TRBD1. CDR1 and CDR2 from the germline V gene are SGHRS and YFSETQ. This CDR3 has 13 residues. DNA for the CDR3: TGCGCCAGTTATGAGGGGGCCGAAGATACGAAGTATTTT. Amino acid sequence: CASYEGAEDTKYF. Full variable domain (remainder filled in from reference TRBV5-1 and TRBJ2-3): KAGVTQTPRYLIKTRGQQVTLSCSPISGHRSVSWYQQTPGQGLQFLFEYFSETQRNKGNFPGRFSGRQFSNSRSEMNVSTLELGDSALYLCASYEGAEDTKYFGPGTRLTVL.